Below, one T cell receptor (beta chain) is given with its context. Its antigen is not yet known. Nothing much larger sits one base from this clone, and base qualities are not available. Spanning cysteine to phenylalanine, the CDR3 consists of 15 amino acids. Only the CDR3 DNA is retained, 45 bases long and in frame from the first base. V drops 0 bases and J drops 3 bases, leaving 11 bases in between. From the germline V gene, CDR1 is SGHVS and CDR2 is FQNEAQ. The sample is drawn from a study of T cell repertoires in cytomegalovirus infection (dated by TCRdb to the late 2010s). In the study overall: The peptide stimulations were aimed at well-studied HLA-B-restricted epitopes as well as recently identified HLA-C-restricted CMV epitopes, whose presentation resists viral immunomodulation. The HLA type of each donor mattered for the analysis, because public TCR beta signatures pointed to carriage of CMV infection along with the matching HLA type.

Beyond this particular receptor, the publication reports: The ex vivo response was dominated by HLA-C-restricted CMV-specific TCR beta clonotypes, which also provided the single most frequent clonotype in two of eight donors. In both this cohort and an independent cohort of 352 donors, the cumulative frequency of public TCR beta family members distinguished carriers of CMV infection plus the relevant HLA type.

The run used an Illumina HiSeq 1500. TCRdb handled the public reads itself, with Q25 trimming in fastp and clone calling in MiXCR, and kept productive beta chains. Entries are consolidated by CDR3 protein sequence, retaining the most common genes and DNA. Present in this sample are roughly 80,000 distinct CDR3 sequences, about 37% of which were seen just once. Of the sample, approximately 93% falls within the top ten clones. The sample's treatment or condition label is to be understood as: in vitro stimulation with specific CMV peptide epitopes to enrich CMV-specific T cells. The rearranged segments are TRBV7-8 and TRBJ1-2; the D gene assignment is ambiguous. The receptor comes from a human donor in good health (CMV status not recorded). Some clones in this sample may be carry-over from other donors' samples. The specimen comprised CD8+ T cells from cultured PBMCs, sampled from culture after CMV antigen stimulation. The DNA sequence follows: TGTGCCAGCAGCTTAGCTCCGGGCCCACACTATGGCTACACCTTC. It encodes CASSLAPGPHYGYTF.